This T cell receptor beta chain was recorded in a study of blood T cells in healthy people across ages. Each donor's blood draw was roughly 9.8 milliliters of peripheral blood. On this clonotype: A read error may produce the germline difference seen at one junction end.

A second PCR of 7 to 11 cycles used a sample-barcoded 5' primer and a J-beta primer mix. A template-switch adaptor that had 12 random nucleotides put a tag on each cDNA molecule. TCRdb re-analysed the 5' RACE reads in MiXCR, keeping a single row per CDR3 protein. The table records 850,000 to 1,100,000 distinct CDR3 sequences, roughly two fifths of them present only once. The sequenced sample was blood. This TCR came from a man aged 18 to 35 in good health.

The CDR3 here is CASSSPEGGIYNERFF. The CDR3 bases are TGTGCCAGCAGTTCCCCCGAGGGGGGGATTTACAATGAGCGGTTCTTC. V usage is TRBV27 and J usage is TRBJ2-1; D possibly corresponds to TRBD2 (7 bases). The CDR3 is 16 amino acids. The germline V gene has CDR1 MNHEY and CDR2 SMNVEV (reference sequence).